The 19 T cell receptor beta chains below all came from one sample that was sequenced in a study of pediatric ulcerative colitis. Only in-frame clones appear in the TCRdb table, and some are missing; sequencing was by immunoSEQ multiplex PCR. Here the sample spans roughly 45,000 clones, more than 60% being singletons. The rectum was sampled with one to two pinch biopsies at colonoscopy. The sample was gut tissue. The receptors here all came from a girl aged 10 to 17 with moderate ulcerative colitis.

The CDR3 is CASSLNSPPGTQYF. CDR3 nucleotides: TGTGCCAGCAGCTTAAACTCCCCTCCGGGTACGCAGTATTTT. The V and J genes are TRBV7-3 and TRBJ2-3, with unresolved D. Trimming cost V 1 base and J 8 bases, with 13 bases left between them. The CDR3 extends over 14 amino acids. Germline V gene lookup returns CDR1 SGHTA and CDR2 FQGTGA.

The CDR3 nucleotides are TGTGCCTGGAGGATCCCAGGGGGCCGCCGGGGCTACACCTTC. It codes for CAWRIPGGRRGYTF. The J gene is TRBJ1-2, the V gene TRBV30; 8 nucleotides match TRBD1. This CDR3 has 14 amino acids. The V segment lost 3 bases and the J segment 8 bases; nucleotides outside the gene matches: 11. Germline V CDR1 and CDR2: GTSNPN, SVGIG (reference sequence).

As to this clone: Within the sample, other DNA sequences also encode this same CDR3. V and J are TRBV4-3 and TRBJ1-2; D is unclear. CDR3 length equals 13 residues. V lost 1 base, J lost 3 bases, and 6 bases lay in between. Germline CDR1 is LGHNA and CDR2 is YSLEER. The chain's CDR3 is CASSQGRDYGYTF. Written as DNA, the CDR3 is TGCGCCAGCAGCCAAGGCCGAGACTATGGCTACACCTTC.

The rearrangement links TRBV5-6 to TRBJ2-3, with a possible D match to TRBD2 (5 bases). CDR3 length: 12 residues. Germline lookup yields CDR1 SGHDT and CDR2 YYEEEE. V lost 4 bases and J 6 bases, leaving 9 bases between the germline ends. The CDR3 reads CASSPLADTQYF. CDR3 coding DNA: TGTGCCAGCAGCCCCCTAGCCGATACGCAGTATTTT. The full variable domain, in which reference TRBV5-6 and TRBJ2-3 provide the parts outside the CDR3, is DAGVTQSPTHLIKTRGQQVTLRCSPKSGHDTVSWYQQALGQGPQFIFQYYEEEERQRGNFPDRFSGHQFPNYSSELNVNALLLGDSALYLCASSPLADTQYFGPGTRLTVL.

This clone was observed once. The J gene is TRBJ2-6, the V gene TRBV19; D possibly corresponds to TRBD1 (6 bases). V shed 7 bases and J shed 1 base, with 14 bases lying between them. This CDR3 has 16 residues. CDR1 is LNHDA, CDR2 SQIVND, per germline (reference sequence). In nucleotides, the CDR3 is TGTGCCAGTACCGTGACAGGACCATCTGGGGCCAACGTCCTGACTTTC. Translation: CASTVTGPSGANVLTF.

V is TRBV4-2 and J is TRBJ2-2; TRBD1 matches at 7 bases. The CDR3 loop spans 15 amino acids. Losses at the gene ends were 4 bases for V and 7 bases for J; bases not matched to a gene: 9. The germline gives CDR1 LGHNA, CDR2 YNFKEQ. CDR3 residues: CASSPWWQGDGELFF. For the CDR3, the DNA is TGTGCCAGCAGCCCCTGGTGGCAGGGGGACGGGGAGCTGTTTTTT.

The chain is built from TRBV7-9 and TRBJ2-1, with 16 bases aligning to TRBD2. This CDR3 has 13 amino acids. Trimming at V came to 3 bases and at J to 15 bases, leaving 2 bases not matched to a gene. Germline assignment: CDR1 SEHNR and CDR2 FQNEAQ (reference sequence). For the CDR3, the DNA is TGTGCCAGCAGCTTGGGGACTAGCGGGAGGGGGTTCTTC. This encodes CASSLGTSGRGFF.

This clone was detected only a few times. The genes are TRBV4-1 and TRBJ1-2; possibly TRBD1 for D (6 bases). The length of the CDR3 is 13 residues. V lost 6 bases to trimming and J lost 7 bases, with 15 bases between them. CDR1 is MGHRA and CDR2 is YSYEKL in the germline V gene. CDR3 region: CASSPWGAGGYTF. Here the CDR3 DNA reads TGCGCCAGCAGTCCCTGGGGGGCTGGTGGCTACACCTTC.

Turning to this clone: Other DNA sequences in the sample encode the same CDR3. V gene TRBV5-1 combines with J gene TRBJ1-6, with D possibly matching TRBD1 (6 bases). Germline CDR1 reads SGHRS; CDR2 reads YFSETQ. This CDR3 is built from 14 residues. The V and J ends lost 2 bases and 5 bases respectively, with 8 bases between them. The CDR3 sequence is CASSFGTNNSPLHF. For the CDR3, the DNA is TGCGCCAGCAGCTTTGGGACAAATAATTCACCCCTCCACTTT.

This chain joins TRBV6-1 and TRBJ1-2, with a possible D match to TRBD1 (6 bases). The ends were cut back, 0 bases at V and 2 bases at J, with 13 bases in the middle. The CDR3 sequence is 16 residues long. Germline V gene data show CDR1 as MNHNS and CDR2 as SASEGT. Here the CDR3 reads CASSEALRGANYGYTF. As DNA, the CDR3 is TGTGCCAGCAGTGAAGCGCTTCGGGGGGCAAACTATGGCTACACCTTC.

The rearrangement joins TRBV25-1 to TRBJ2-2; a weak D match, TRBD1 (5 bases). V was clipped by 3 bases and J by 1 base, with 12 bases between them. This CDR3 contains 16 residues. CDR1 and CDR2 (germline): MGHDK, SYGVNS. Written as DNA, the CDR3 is TGTGCCAGCAGTGAGATAGGGCAGGGGAACACCGGGGAGCTGTTTTTT. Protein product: CASSEIGQGNTGELFF.

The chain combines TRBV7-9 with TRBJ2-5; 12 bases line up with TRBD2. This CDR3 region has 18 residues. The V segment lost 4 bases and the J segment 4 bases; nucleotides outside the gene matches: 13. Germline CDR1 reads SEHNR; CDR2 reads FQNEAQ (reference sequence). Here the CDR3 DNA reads TGTGCCAGCAGCTCCACTTTAAGACTAGCGGGGGAGGGAGAGACCCAGTACTTC. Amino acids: CASSSTLRLAGEGETQYF.

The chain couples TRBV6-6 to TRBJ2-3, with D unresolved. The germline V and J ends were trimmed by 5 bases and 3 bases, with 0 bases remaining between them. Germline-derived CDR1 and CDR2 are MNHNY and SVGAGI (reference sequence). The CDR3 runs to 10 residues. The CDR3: CASSTDTQYF. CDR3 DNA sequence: TGTGCCAGCAGTACAGATACGCAGTATTTT.

In nucleotides, the CDR3 is TGTGCCAGCACCGCGACGGGGGGAATGAAAGAGACCCAGTACTTC. This gives the protein CASTATGGMKETQYF. The chain combines TRBV6-1 with TRBJ2-5; TRBD2 matches at 7 bases. Germline V CDR1 and CDR2: MNHNS, SASEGT. With V trimmed by 7 bases and J by 3 bases, 11 bases remained unmatched. This CDR3 has 15 amino acids.

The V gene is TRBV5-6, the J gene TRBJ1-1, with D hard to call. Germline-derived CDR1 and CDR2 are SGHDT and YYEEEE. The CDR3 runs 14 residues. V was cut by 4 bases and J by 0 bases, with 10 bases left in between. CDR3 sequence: CASSRVGVNTEAFF. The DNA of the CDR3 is TGTGCCAGCAGCCGTGTTGGGGTGAACACTGAAGCTTTCTTT.

The chain's CDR3 is CASSSQAGTLLPLHF. CDR3 DNA: TGTGCCAGCAGTTCCCAAGCCGGGACCCTTCTGCCCCTCCACTTT. This sequence joins TRBV2 and TRBJ1-6; possibly TRBD1 for D (5 bases). The CDR3 extends over 15 amino acids. V lost 5 bases and J 13 bases, leaving 21 bases between the germline ends. Germline CDR1 and CDR2: SNHLY and FYNNEI. The complete variable domain, with remaining parts taken from reference TRBV2 and TRBJ1-6, reads EPEVTQTPSHQVTQMGQEVILRCVPISNHLYFYWYRQILGQKVEFLVSFYNNEISEKSEIFDDQFSVERPDGSNFTLKIRSTKLEDSAMYFCASSSQAGTLLPLHFGNGTRLTVT.

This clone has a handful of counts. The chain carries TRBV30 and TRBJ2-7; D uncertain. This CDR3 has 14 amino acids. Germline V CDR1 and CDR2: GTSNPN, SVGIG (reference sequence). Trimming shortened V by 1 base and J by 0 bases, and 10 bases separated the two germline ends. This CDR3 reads CAWSARPSSYEQYF. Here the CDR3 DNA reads TGTGCCTGGAGTGCACGACCCAGCTCCTACGAGCAGTACTTC.

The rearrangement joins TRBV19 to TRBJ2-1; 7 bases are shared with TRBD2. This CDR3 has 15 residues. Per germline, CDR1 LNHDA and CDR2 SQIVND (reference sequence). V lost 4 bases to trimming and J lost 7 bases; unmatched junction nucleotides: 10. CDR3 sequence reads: CASSTVAGVRNEQFF. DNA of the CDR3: TGTGCCAGTAGTACGGTGGCGGGAGTTAGGAATGAGCAGTTCTTC.

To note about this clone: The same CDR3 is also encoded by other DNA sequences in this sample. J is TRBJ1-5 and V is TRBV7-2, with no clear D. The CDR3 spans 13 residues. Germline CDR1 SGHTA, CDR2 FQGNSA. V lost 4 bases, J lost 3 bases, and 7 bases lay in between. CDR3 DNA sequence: TGTGCCAGCAGCTCCTCAGTCAATCAGCCCCAGCATTTT. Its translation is CASSSSVNQPQHF.